What follows describes a single T cell receptor beta chain. This entry comes from a study of blood T cell repertoires in COVID-19. Study-level background: Donors in the United States, Italy and Spain gave samples during acute or convalescent COVID-19. From T cells, B-cell-depleted T cells, or PBMCs came the material, which was cDNA or gDNA.

In the original analysis: Estimated nucleated cell counts came from reference gene primer amplification. Measured with immunoSEQ multiplex PCR; TCRdb has only the in-frame clones, and not every one. V, J and clone size were drawn from that table, and D and trimming were deduced from the DNA. The sample includes roughly 76,000 clones, around 89% of them seen just once. Trimming removed 2 bases at V and 0 bases at J, with 8 bases between. Germline CDR1 MNHNS, CDR2 SASEGT. This CDR3 has 14 amino acids. The source is a man aged 65 to 79 with active or convalescent COVID-19. V usage is TRBV6-1 and J usage is TRBJ2-7, with a possible D match to TRBD2 (6 bases). Sequencing input: peripheral blood. CDR3 in amino acids: CASSEPSDSYEQYF. For the CDR3, the DNA is TGTGCCAGCAGTGAACCTAGCGACTCCTACGAGCAGTACTTC.